The 18 T cell receptor beta chains below were found in one sample sequenced in a study of blood T cell repertoires in COVID-19. The protocol was immunoSEQ multiplex PCR, while the TCRdb copy is restricted to in-frame clones and leaves out a portion. The sample carries about 150,000 clones, about nine tenths recorded once. Sequencing was performed on peripheral blood. The receptors stem from a human donor with COVID-19, enrolled during active disease. The donor label of this sample is uncertain.

The genes are TRBV3-1 (or the pseudogene TRBV3-2) and TRBJ1-5; D gene uncertain. The CDR3 has 14 residues. Looked up from germline, CDR1 is LGHDT and CDR2 is YNNKEL (reference sequence). V was cut by 1 base and J by 4 bases, with 8 bases left in between. The CDR3 spells CASSQGQFNQPQHF. The CDR3 coding sequence is TGTGCCAGCAGCCAAGGGCAGTTTAATCAGCCCCAGCATTTT.

The chain carries TRBV18 and TRBJ1-2; D is undetermined. V lost 0 bases and J lost 1, with 9 bases in between. The CDR3 consists of 15 residues. Germline-derived CDR1 and CDR2 are KGHSH and LQKENI. CDR3 residues: CASSPPGSLNYGYTF. Written as DNA, the CDR3 is TGTGCCAGCTCACCACCGGGCAGCCTTAACTATGGCTACACCTTC.

The chain combines TRBV2 with TRBJ2-7, with 10 bases fitting TRBD1. Germline V lookup: CDR1 SNHLY, CDR2 FYNNEI. V lost 6 bases and J lost 2; bases outside the gene matches: 4. There are 14 residues in the CDR3. In nucleotides, the CDR3 is TGTGCCAGCAGGGTGGGGACAGGGGCCTACGAGCAGTACTTC. This encodes CASRVGTGAYEQYF.

The chain has TRBV24-1 and TRBJ2-3; TRBD2 is a possible D gene (5 bases). This CDR3 contains 17 residues. From germline, CDR1 is KGHDR and CDR2 SFDVKD. Trimming removed 0 bases from V and 0 bases from J, with 12 bases in between. The CDR3 protein is CATSDLPIRESTDTQYF. CDR3 in DNA: TGTGCCACCAGTGATTTGCCCATTAGGGAGAGCACAGATACGCAGTATTTT.

The V call is TRBV10-1, the J call TRBJ2-1; 14 bases match TRBD2. V was clipped by 2 bases and J by 8 bases; unmatched bases: 5. This CDR3 comprises 16 residues. Germline V CDR1 and CDR2: WNHNN, SYGVQD (reference sequence). The CDR3 loop is CASSEQTSGGVDEQFF. For the CDR3, the DNA is TGCGCCAGCAGTGAGCAGACTAGCGGGGGGGTCGATGAGCAGTTCTTC.

This clone was picked up one time. The J gene is TRBJ1-1, the V gene TRBV7-9; tentatively, D is TRBD1 (6 bases). Germline values: CDR1 SEHNR, CDR2 FQNEAQ (reference sequence). The CDR3 runs to 13 residues. V lost 3 bases to trimming and J lost 7 bases, with 12 bases between them. The CDR3 sequence: CASSLGDNREAFF. The CDR3 nucleotides read TGTGCCAGCAGCTTGGGGGACAACCGTGAAGCTTTCTTT.

The V call is TRBV6-5, the J call TRBJ1-6, with no clear D. The ends were cut back, 0 bases at V and 9 bases at J, with 6 bases in the middle. Germline values: CDR1 MNHEY, CDR2 SVGAGI. This CDR3 contains 13 residues. CDR3 nucleotides: TGTGCCAGCAGTTACTCGGTGGCTTCACCCCTCCACTTT. Its translation is CASSYSVASPLHF.

The V and J genes are TRBV5-1 and TRBJ1-2; D not resolved. V gave up 0 bases and J gave up 4 bases, with 4 bases separating them. The germline gives CDR1 SGHRS, CDR2 YFSETQ. This CDR3 has 12 residues. Here the CDR3 DNA reads TGCGCCAGCAGCTTGGACGGCTATGGCTACACCTTC. This gives the protein CASSLDGYGYTF.

The chain employs TRBV29-1 and TRBJ2-1, with D perhaps TRBD1 (5 bases). The CDR3 runs to 15 residues. With 4 bases removed from V and 6 bases from J, the gap between germline ends came to 19 bases. Germline values: CDR1 SQVTM, CDR2 ANQGSEA. The CDR3 spells CSVGRSGAGPNEQFF. The CDR3 DNA reads as TGCAGCGTTGGTCGCAGTGGGGCTGGACCCAATGAGCAGTTCTTC.

The chain couples TRBV11-2 to TRBJ2-2; 7 bases are a match to TRBD2. CDR1 is SGHAT, CDR2 FQNNGV, per germline. J gave up 3 bases and V 5 bases, and 6 bases lay outside the gene matches. The CDR3 has 15 amino acids. The CDR3 sequence: CASSPQAGHTGELFF. The CDR3 DNA follows: TGTGCCAGCAGCCCCCAAGCGGGACACACCGGGGAGCTGTTTTTT.

The gene calls are TRBV4-1 and TRBJ1-2; the match to TRBD1 covers 7 bases. Germline loops: CDR1 MGHRA, CDR2 YSYEKL. This CDR3 spans 19 amino acids. J lost 2 bases, V lost 0 bases, and 15 bases had no gene match. The CDR3 DNA reads TGCGCCAGCAGCCAAGATCAAAGTTGGACAGGCGGGTCCAACTATGGCTACACCTTC. This encodes CASSQDQSWTGGSNYGYTF.

This chain uses TRBV3-1 (or the pseudogene TRBV3-2) with TRBJ1-6, with D possibly TRBD1 on 6 matching bases. Trimming cost V 2 bases and J 8 bases, with 13 bases left between them. The length of the CDR3 is 15 residues. Germline V gene sequence: CDR1 LGHDT, CDR2 YNNKEL (reference sequence). CDR3 sequence: CASSQKRGIYSPLHF. CDR3 coding DNA: TGTGCCAGCAGCCAAAAGAGGGGGATATATTCACCCCTCCACTTT.

V gene TRBV2 combines with J gene TRBJ2-4, with a weak D call TRBD2 (6 bases). Between the trimmed V and J ends, which lost 2 bases and 3 bases, there was a span of 8 bases. Looked up from germline, CDR1 is SNHLY and CDR2 is FYNNEI. The CDR3 length is 14 residues. The chain's CDR3 is CASSERGGKNIQYF. CDR3 nucleotide sequence: TGTGCCAGCAGTGAACGGGGAGGCAAAAACATTCAGTACTTC.

The chain couples TRBV4-1 to TRBJ1-3; D is uncertain. CDR3 length equals 15 residues. The V gene's germline CDR1 is MGHRA and CDR2 YSYEKL. The V and J ends lost 0 bases and 4 bases respectively, with 10 bases between them. DNA of the CDR3: TGCGCCAGCAGCCAAGAGTATAGCCACGGAAACACCATATATTTT. As protein: CASSQEYSHGNTIYF.

This rearrangement joins TRBV29-1 to TRBJ1-4; D is unclear. Per the germline V gene, CDR1 is SQVTM and CDR2 is ANQGSEA. V dropped 1 base and J dropped 8 bases, with 11 bases sitting between them. The CDR3 length is 13 residues. CDR3 nucleotides: TGCAGCGTTGAAGCCCAAGAGGGCGAAAAACTGTTTTTT. Residues: CSVEAQEGEKLFF.

V gene TRBV14 combines with J gene TRBJ2-6, with 7 bases aligning to TRBD1. The CDR3 is 17 residues long. The germline gives CDR1 SGHDN, CDR2 FVKESK. V lost 1 base to trimming and J lost 1 base; unmatched junction nucleotides: 4. The CDR3 spells CASSQVGGFSGANVLTF. CDR3 nucleotides: TGTGCCAGCAGCCAAGTAGGGGGCTTTTCTGGGGCCAACGTCCTGACTTTC.

This chain joins TRBV2 and TRBJ1-2, with D perhaps TRBD1 (6 bases). Germline V gene lookup returns CDR1 SNHLY and CDR2 FYNNEI. The CDR3 runs 14 residues. V gave up 7 bases and J gave up 4 bases, with 16 bases separating them. Written as DNA, the CDR3 is TGTGCCAGCACCGGACAGATTACCTCCTATGGCTACACCTTC. Protein sequence: CASTGQITSYGYTF.

The V call is TRBV28, the J call TRBJ1-2; D is possibly TRBD1 (6 bases). V was pared by 5 bases and J by 6 bases, with 16 bases between. The CDR3 has 14 amino acids. Germline CDR1 reads MDHEN; CDR2 reads SYDVKM. The CDR3 DNA reads TGTGCCAGCAGTGCCATACAGGGAACACATGGCTACACCTTC. Protein product: CASSAIQGTHGYTF.